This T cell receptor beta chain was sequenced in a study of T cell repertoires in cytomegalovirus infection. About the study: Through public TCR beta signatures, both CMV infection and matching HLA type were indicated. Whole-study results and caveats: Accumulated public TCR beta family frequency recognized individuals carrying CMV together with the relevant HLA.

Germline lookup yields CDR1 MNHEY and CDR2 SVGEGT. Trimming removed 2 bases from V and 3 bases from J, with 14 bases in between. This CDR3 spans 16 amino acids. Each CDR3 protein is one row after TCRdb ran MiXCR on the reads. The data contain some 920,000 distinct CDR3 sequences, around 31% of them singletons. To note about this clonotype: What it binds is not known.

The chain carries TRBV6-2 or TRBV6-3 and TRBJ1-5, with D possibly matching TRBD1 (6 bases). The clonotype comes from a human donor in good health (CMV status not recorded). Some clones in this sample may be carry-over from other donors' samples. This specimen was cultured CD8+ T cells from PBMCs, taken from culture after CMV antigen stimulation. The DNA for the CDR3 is TGTGCCAGCAGTTACAGGGGCAGGGGTTTCAATCAGCCCCAGCATTTT. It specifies CASSYRGRGFNQPQHF.